This T cell receptor (beta chain) was sequenced in a study of T cells in Graves' hyperthyroidism and ophthalmopathy. Study-level background: Any treatment followed the collection of peripheral blood at initial diagnosis.

CDR3 length: 12 residues. CDR1 and CDR2 from the germline V gene are GTSNPN and SVGIG (reference sequence). Worth noting for this clonotype: Possible read error: a much larger clone is one base away.

RNA transcripts yielded amplified TCR beta CDR3 regions. TCR CDR3 underwent first-round RT-PCR with the HTBI primer set. In TCRdb, the multiplex PCR reads were re-called with MiXCR into one record per CDR3 protein. The profile shows roughly 530,000 distinct CDR3 sequences, roughly 15% of them singletons. With duration under 3 months, ophthalmopathy was active: Clinical Activity Score at least 3, NOSPECS at least 4. Sample: blood. This sequence was found in a woman under 30 with Graves' ophthalmopathy. The chain joins TRBV30 to TRBJ1-2; no reliable D call. CDR3 in DNA: TGTGCCCGGAGTGTAGGGATGTACGGCTACACCTTC. This gives the protein CARSVGMYGYTF.